Listed here are 31 T cell receptor beta chains from one sample, sequenced in a study of T cell responses to AZD1222 COVID-19 vaccine. Generated by immunoSEQ multiplex PCR, the TCRdb table keeps only in-frame clones and is missing some. This sample has 95,000 to 150,000 clones; 80% to 90% occur once, and the top ten carry over 8.5%. Sequencing used peripheral blood, obtained on day 0 of MenACWY control vaccination. The receptor set was obtained from an adult in good health.

V usage is TRBV9 and J usage is TRBJ2-7; D possibly matches TRBD1 or TRBD2 (5 bases each). CDR1 is SGDLS, CDR2 YYNGEE, per germline. V lost 3 bases, J lost 2 bases, and 15 bases lay in between. CDR3 size: 15 residues. CDR3 amino acids: CASSAGTLAPYEQYF. As DNA, the CDR3 is TGTGCCAGCAGCGCGGGGACGTTGGCCCCCTACGAGCAGTACTTC. Full variable domain (outside the CDR3, taken from reference TRBV9 and TRBJ2-7): DSGVTQTPKHLITATGQRVTLRCSPRSGDLSVYWYQQSLDQGLQFLIQYYNGEERAKGNILERFSAQQFPDLHSELNLSSLELGDSALYFCASSAGTLAPYEQYFGPGTRLTVT.

The chain uses TRBV6-2 or TRBV6-3 and TRBJ2-5; either TRBD1 or TRBD2 may supply D (6 bases each). Germline V gene data show CDR1 as MNHEY and CDR2 as SVGEGT. V lost 6 bases, J lost 7 bases, and 15 bases lay in between. There are 13 residues in the CDR3. The CDR3 loop is CASSQEGGSTQYF. CDR3 DNA: TGTGCCAGCAGCCAAGAAGGGGGGTCGACCCAGTACTTC.

The chain carries TRBV2 and TRBJ1-3, with D unclear. Germline V gene sequence: CDR1 SNHLY, CDR2 FYNNEI. The CDR3 covers 15 residues. V dropped 6 bases and J dropped 4 bases, with 16 bases sitting between them. For the CDR3, the DNA is TGTGCCAGCAGCGCCCGAGCGTCGAGGGGAAACACCATATATTTT. Translating it yields CASSARASRGNTIYF. Using reference TRBV2 and TRBJ1-3 for the parts outside the CDR3, the full variable domain is EPEVTQTPSHQVTQMGQEVILRCVPISNHLYFYWYRQILGQKVEFLVSFYNNEISEKSEIFDDQFSVERPDGSNFTLKIRSTKLEDSAMYFCASSARASRGNTIYFGEGSWLTVV.

The genes are TRBV25-1 and TRBJ2-7; 8 nucleotides align to TRBD1. V gave up 8 bases and J gave up 4 bases; unmatched junction bases: 4. CDR3 length: 12 residues. Germline V gene sequence: CDR1 MGHDK, CDR2 SYGVNS. CDR3 nucleotides: TGTGCCAGCCGGGACAGGTTTTACGAGCAGTACTTC. Protein product: CASRDRFYEQYF.

The chain has TRBV9 and TRBJ2-7; D not resolved. The CDR3 consists of 14 residues. Deletions cut 3 bases from V and 2 bases from J, with 12 bases between. CDR1 and CDR2 from the germline V gene are SGDLS and YYNGEE. The chain's CDR3 is CASSGRAPAYEQYF. The CDR3 coding sequence is TGTGCCAGCAGCGGAAGGGCACCGGCCTACGAGCAGTACTTC.

This chain uses TRBV29-1 with TRBJ1-3, with 8 bases identical to TRBD1. Germline V gene lookup returns CDR1 SQVTM and CDR2 ANQGSEA. The V segment lost 7 bases and the J segment 1 base; nucleotides outside the gene matches: 6. The CDR3 contains 14 residues. CDR3 sequence (DNA): TGCAGCGCGTCACAGGGGGGATCTGGAAACACCATATATTTT. Encoded protein: CSASQGGSGNTIYF.

This clone was recorded a few times. The chain recombines TRBV27 with TRBJ2-1; tentatively, D is TRBD1 (6 bases). This CDR3 is 15 amino acids long. Germline lookup yields CDR1 MNHEY and CDR2 SMNVEV (reference sequence). Trimming shortened V by 6 bases and J by 3 bases, and 15 bases separated the two germline ends. CDR3 amino acids: CASSPRTAIYNEQFF. The CDR3 DNA reads TGTGCCAGCAGCCCAAGGACAGCCATCTACAATGAGCAGTTCTTC.

J is TRBJ1-4 and V is TRBV4-1; 9 bases fit TRBD1. Germline-derived CDR1 and CDR2 are MGHRA and YSYEKL. V was clipped by 0 bases and J by 7 bases; unmatched bases: 15. This CDR3 contains 19 residues. CDR3 nucleotide sequence: TGCGCCAGCAGCCAAGATTATTGGGGACAGGGCGGATTAAGTGAAAAACTGTTTTTT. It yields the protein CASSQDYWGQGGLSEKLFF.

The sample holds one count of this clone. This chain connects TRBV11-3 to TRBJ1-2; 12 positions match TRBD1. Germline V gene sequence: CDR1 SGHNT, CDR2 YENEEA. V dropped 1 base and J dropped 7; count of bases not matched to a gene: 7. The CDR3 runs 16 residues. CDR3 amino acids: CASSLGSGTGGGGYTF. CDR3 nucleotide sequence: TGTGCCAGCAGCTTAGGATCCGGGACAGGGGGCGGTGGCTACACCTTC.

The chain couples TRBV6-2 or TRBV6-3 to TRBJ1-4, with D perhaps matching TRBD1 (5 bases). V was cut by 5 bases and J by 5 bases, with 18 bases left in between. The CDR3 covers 16 residues. Germline values: CDR1 MNHEY, CDR2 SVGEGT. The CDR3 sequence is CASSPGTGSYNEKLFF. In DNA, the CDR3 is TGTGCCAGCAGTCCCGGGACGGGAAGTTACAATGAAAAACTGTTTTTT.

This chain links TRBV5-6 with TRBJ1-1; TRBD1 is a possible D gene (6 bases). Germline lookup yields CDR1 SGHDT and CDR2 YYEEEE. V was pared by 5 bases and J by 0 bases, with 11 bases between. This CDR3 contains 14 residues. The CDR3: CASRLQGLNTEAFF. The CDR3 nucleotides read TGTGCCAGCAGGTTACAGGGATTGAACACTGAAGCTTTCTTT.

This chain connects TRBV12-5 to TRBJ2-1; 10 bases align to TRBD2. CDR1 LGHNT and CDR2 FRNRAP come from the germline V gene. CDR3 size: 15 residues. V trimming: 5 bases; J trimming: 2 bases; junction bases outside the gene matches: 3. CDR3 residues: CASGAGLATYNEQFF. The CDR3 DNA reads as TGTGCTAGTGGTGCGGGACTAGCGACCTACAATGAGCAGTTCTTC.

This chain connects TRBV28 to TRBJ1-2, with D unclear. In germline, CDR1 is MDHEN, CDR2 SYDVKM. This CDR3 has 14 amino acids. V lost 1 base, J lost 7 bases, and 13 bases lay in between. DNA of the CDR3: TGTGCCAGCAGTTTATCACCACAAAGTGGTGGCTACACCTTC. Amino acid sequence: CASSLSPQSGGYTF.

DNA for the CDR3: TGTGCCAGCAGCTTAGTACCCGGCACCACAGGTAGTATGGACTATGGCTACACCTTC. It codes for CASSLVPGTTGSMDYGYTF. The chain uses TRBV7-9 and TRBJ1-2; D is possibly TRBD1 (5 bases). The CDR3 has 19 residues. Between the trimmed V and J ends, which lost 1 base and 3 bases, there was a span of 24 bases. The V gene's germline CDR1 is SEHNR and CDR2 FQNEAQ (reference sequence).

The chain combines TRBV29-1 with TRBJ2-1, with TRBD2 matching over 7 bases. V was pared by 4 bases and J by 3 bases, with 3 bases of the junction left unmatched. In germline, CDR1 is SQVTM, CDR2 ANQGSEA. CDR3 size: 13 residues. This CDR3 is CSVGLADYNEQFF. For the CDR3, the DNA is TGCAGCGTTGGGCTAGCGGACTACAATGAGCAGTTCTTC.

The V call is TRBV5-1, the J call TRBJ2-5; a weak D match, TRBD2 (6 bases). The V end was cut by 4 bases, the J end by 0 bases, with 13 bases between. Looked up from germline, CDR1 is SGHRS and CDR2 is YFSETQ. The CDR3 contains 15 residues. The CDR3 DNA reads as TGCGCCAGCAGCCCGGGACTCTGGTACCAAGAGACCCAGTACTTC. Protein product: CASSPGLWYQETQYF.

The rearrangement uses TRBV19 and TRBJ2-6; either TRBD1 or TRBD2 may fit D (7 bases each). The CDR3 sequence is 17 residues long. Deletions cut 1 base from V and 1 base from J, with 11 bases between. Per the germline V gene, CDR1 is LNHDA and CDR2 is SQIVND (reference sequence). CDR3 nucleotide sequence: TGTGCCAGTAGTATAGGGGAGGGGGCTTCTGGGGCCAACGTCCTGACTTTC. It yields the protein CASSIGEGASGANVLTF. Complete variable domain (other parts from reference TRBV19 and TRBJ2-6): DGGITQSPKYLFRKEGQNVTLSCEQNLNHDAMYWYRQDPGQGLRLIYYSQIVNDFQKGDIAEGYSVSREKKESFPLTVTSAQKNPTAFYLCASSIGEGASGANVLTFGAGSRLTVL.

The chain uses TRBV6-4 and TRBJ1-1; D is possibly TRBD1 (5 bases). V lost 6 bases and J 4 bases, leaving 12 bases between the germline ends. This CDR3 contains 13 residues. Germline CDR1 and CDR2: MRHNA and SNTAGT. CDR3 residues: CASRNDGGTEAFF. CDR3 nucleotide sequence: TGTGCCAGCAGGAACGACGGGGGCACTGAAGCTTTCTTT.

In this sample, this clone turned up a few times. This chain joins TRBV5-6 and TRBJ2-4; D assignment may be TRBD1 or TRBD2 (5 bases each). The CDR3 has 15 amino acids. The V gene's germline CDR1 is SGHDT and CDR2 YYEEEE. V lost 4 bases and J lost 0, with 11 bases in between. CDR3 coding DNA: TGTGCCAGCAGCGACTACAGGATAGCCAAAAACATTCAGTACTTC. It yields the protein CASSDYRIAKNIQYF.

V usage is TRBV3-1 (or the pseudogene TRBV3-2) and J usage is TRBJ1-1; D not certain. V lost 3 bases and J lost 7, with 6 bases in between. The CDR3 length is 11 residues. Germline assignment: CDR1 LGHDT and CDR2 YNNKEL (reference sequence). Written as DNA, the CDR3 is TGTGCCAGCAGCCATAGGGATGAAGCTTTCTTT. Its translation is CASSHRDEAFF.

This chain links TRBV30 with TRBJ1-4; TRBD1 agrees at 8 bases. V gave up 2 bases and J gave up 5 bases; unmatched junction bases: 4. This CDR3 is 14 amino acids long. Per germline, CDR1 GTSNPN and CDR2 SVGIG (reference sequence). CDR3 DNA: TGTGCCTGGAGTCGGAACAGGGGGAATGAAAAACTGTTTTTT. Its protein product is CAWSRNRGNEKLFF.

The chain couples TRBV7-9 to TRBJ1-2; no firm D call. Germline loops: CDR1 SEHNR, CDR2 FQNEAQ (reference sequence). Trimming removed 5 bases from V and 5 bases from J, with 9 bases in between. This CDR3 has 12 residues. The CDR3 here is CASSTRAYGYTF. The CDR3 DNA sequence: TGTGCCAGCAGCACCCGGGCGTATGGCTACACCTTC. The full variable domain, its missing parts supplied by reference TRBV7-9 and TRBJ1-2, is DTGVSQNPRHKITKRGQNVTFRCDPISEHNRLYWYRQTLGQGPEFLTYFQNEAQLEKSRLLSDRFSAERPKGSFSTLEIQRTEQGDSAMYLCASSTRAYGYTFGSGTRLTVV.

The chain links TRBV30 to TRBJ1-1; D is possibly TRBD1 (5 bases). Germline-derived CDR1 and CDR2 are GTSNPN and SVGIG (reference sequence). This CDR3 is 12 amino acids long. V dropped 2 bases and J dropped 4 bases, with 8 bases sitting between them. CDR3: CAWSQGTTEAFF. CDR3 DNA: TGTGCCTGGAGTCAGGGCACCACTGAAGCTTTCTTT.

The rearrangement joins TRBV27 to TRBJ2-1; 9 bases fit TRBD2. CDR1 and CDR2 (germline): MNHEY, SMNVEV (reference sequence). There are 16 residues in the CDR3. V dropped 2 bases and J dropped 6; count of bases not matched to a gene: 8. The CDR3 nucleotides read TGTGCCAGCAGTTTAATTCGGGTAGCGGGAGTCAATGAGCAGTTCTTC. Translation gives CASSLIRVAGVNEQFF.

The chain joins TRBV5-1 to TRBJ1-3; D is uncertain. Trimming removed 1 base at V and 0 bases at J, with 8 bases between. Germline lookup yields CDR1 SGHRS and CDR2 YFSETQ. The length of the CDR3 is 15 residues. CDR3: CASSLSGGSGNTIYF. The CDR3 DNA follows: TGCGCCAGCAGCTTGTCTGGCGGCTCTGGAAACACCATATATTTT.

The chain carries TRBV30 and TRBJ2-6; TRBD1 is a possible D gene (6 bases). This CDR3 comprises 15 residues. The germline CDR1 and CDR2 sequences are GTSNPN and SVGIG (reference sequence). The germline V and J ends were trimmed by 5 bases and 0 bases, with 11 bases remaining between them. This CDR3 reads CAWDRSSSGANVLTF. As DNA, the CDR3 is TGTGCCTGGGACAGGAGCAGCTCTGGGGCCAACGTCCTGACTTTC.

The chain recombines TRBV18 with TRBJ2-4; D possibly uses TRBD1 or TRBD2 (5 bases each). The V and J ends lost 8 bases and 0 bases respectively, with 23 bases between them. This CDR3 is 18 amino acids long. Germline V gene lookup returns CDR1 KGHSH and CDR2 LQKENI. The CDR3 bases are TGTGCCAGCAAGGCCGATGGGACCGCCGGACTAGCCAAAAACATTCAGTACTTC. Translated, it gives CASKADGTAGLAKNIQYF.

The chain couples TRBV11-3 to TRBJ2-2; D is possibly TRBD2 (5 bases). Germline V gene data show CDR1 as SGHNT and CDR2 as YENEEA. CDR3 length: 14 amino acids. The ends were cut back, 5 bases at V and 5 bases at J, with 12 bases in the middle. This CDR3 is CASSLRGGTGELFF. The CDR3 region has the DNA TGTGCCAGCAGCCTACGGGGTGGGACCGGGGAGCTGTTTTTT.

This chain links TRBV5-1 with TRBJ2-1; 8 positions agree with TRBD2. This CDR3 comprises 15 residues. The V and J ends lost 0 bases and 9 bases, in that order; junction bases with no gene match: 8. CDR1 is SGHRS and CDR2 is YFSETQ in the germline V gene. Here the CDR3 DNA reads TGCGCCAGCAGCTTGGCTGGGACTAGTATCGCTGAGCAGTTCTTC. Amino acids: CASSLAGTSIAEQFF.

On this clone: The same CDR3 arises from other DNA sequences in this sample as well. V and J are TRBV10-3 and TRBJ2-7; D uncertain. The CDR3 spans 11 residues. The germline CDR1 and CDR2 sequences are ENHRY and SYGVKD. Trimming cost V 3 bases and J 1 base, with 1 base left between them. The CDR3 here is CAISDSYEQYF. The CDR3 coding sequence is TGTGCCATCAGTGATTCCTACGAGCAGTACTTC.

The table lists this clone with a count of one. V is TRBV6-5 and J is TRBJ1-5, with 7 bases identical to TRBD1. CDR1 and CDR2 from the germline V gene are MNHEY and SVGAGI. CDR3 length: 15 residues. Trimming took 0 bases from V and 5 from J; bases not matched to a gene: 4. CDR3 DNA sequence: TGTGCCAGCAGTTACTCGAGCAGGGGGGATCAGCCCCAGCATTTT. It is translated as CASSYSSRGDQPQHF.